What follows are 20 T cell receptor beta chains derived from one specimen sequenced in a study of OX40 agonist ivuxolimab in advanced cancers. Using immunoSEQ multiplex PCR, the repertoire was profiled, and TCRdb retains in-frame clones only, with some absent. The sample has fewer than 75,000 clones; approximately 89% are singletons. This specimen consisted of CD4+ or CD8+ T cells sorted from blood, obtained in a trial of the OX40 agonist ivuxolimab. The receptor source for this set is an adult with an advanced solid tumor such as melanoma, head and neck, liver or kidney cancer.

The V call is TRBV19, the J call TRBJ2-7, with D possibly TRBD2 on 6 matching bases. Germline assignment: CDR1 LNHDA and CDR2 SQIVND (reference sequence). The ends were cut back, 3 bases at V and 0 bases at J, with 12 bases in the middle. CDR3 size: 15 residues. The CDR3 is CASSMEGINSYEQYF. The CDR3 DNA reads as TGTGCCAGTAGTATGGAGGGGATCAACTCCTACGAGCAGTACTTC.

This clone was detected once. The CDR3 nucleotides are TGTGCCAGCAGCCAAGAAACAGGGTCTACGCAGTATTTT. Amino acid sequence: CASSQETGSTQYF. V and J are TRBV4-2 and TRBJ2-3; D might be TRBD1 (6 bases). The CDR3 consists of 13 residues. Deletions cut 0 bases from V and 8 bases from J, with 9 bases between. Germline-derived CDR1 and CDR2 are LGHNA and YNFKEQ.

This clone was counted between two and nine times. The chain combines TRBV5-4 with TRBJ2-7; D gene uncertain. The CDR3 totals 11 residues. V was clipped by 3 bases and J by 4 bases, with 5 bases between them. From germline, CDR1 is SGHNT and CDR2 YYREEE (reference sequence). CDR3 residues: CASSSQYEQYF. CDR3 sequence (DNA): TGTGCCAGCAGCTCCCAATACGAGCAGTACTTC. Filled out from reference TRBV5-4 and TRBJ2-7, the complete variable domain reads ETGVTQSPTHLIKTRGQQVTLRCSSQSGHNTVSWYQQALGQGPQFIFQYYREEENGRGNFPPRFSGLQFPNYSSELNVNALELDDSALYLCASSSQYEQYFGPGTRLTVT.

The V and J genes are TRBV5-4 and TRBJ2-5; D is undetermined. The CDR3 extends over 13 amino acids. Germline V gene lookup returns CDR1 SGHNT and CDR2 YYREEE (reference sequence). Trimming removed 0 bases from V and 5 bases from J, with 8 bases in between. The CDR3 sequence is CASSLGQRETQYF. The CDR3 nucleotides read TGTGCCAGCAGCTTGGGGCAGCGTGAGACCCAGTACTTC. Based on the CDR3 plus reference TRBV5-4 and TRBJ2-5, the full variable domain is ETGVTQSPTHLIKTRGQQVTLRCSSQSGHNTVSWYQQALGQGPQFIFQYYREEENGRGNFPPRFSGLQFPNYSSELNVNALELDDSALYLCASSLGQRETQYFGPGTRLLVL.

This clone was picked up one time. V gene TRBV7-2 combines with J gene TRBJ2-5; no clear D. Per the germline V gene, CDR1 is SGHTA and CDR2 is FQGNSA. The V end was cut by 6 bases, the J end by 4 bases, with 18 bases between. This CDR3 is 15 amino acids long. CDR3 amino acids: CASSQRTLSPETQYF. CDR3 nucleotide sequence: TGTGCCAGCAGTCAGAGGACCCTTTCCCCAGAGACCCAGTACTTC.

This chain joins TRBV7-9 and TRBJ1-1, with D possibly matching TRBD1 (5 bases). Trimming removed 4 bases from V and 5 bases from J, with 17 bases in between. The CDR3 covers 15 residues. In germline, CDR1 is SEHNR, CDR2 FQNEAQ (reference sequence). CDR3 in amino acids: CASSSNQGGKTEAFF. CDR3 sequence (DNA): TGTGCCAGCAGCTCAAACCAGGGAGGTAAAACTGAAGCTTTCTTT.

The V and J genes are TRBV11-3 and TRBJ1-3, with D unresolved. Trimming shortened V by 0 bases and J by 0 bases, and 6 bases separated the two germline ends. The CDR3 runs to 15 residues. Germline V gene data show CDR1 as SGHNT and CDR2 as YENEEA. The CDR3 sequence: CASSLDFGSGNTIYF. DNA of the CDR3: TGTGCCAGCAGCTTAGATTTCGGCTCTGGAAACACCATATATTTT.

The CDR3 here is CASSLPGQRLSYEQYF. CDR3 DNA: TGTGCCAGCAGCTTACCGGGACAGCGGCTTTCCTACGAGCAGTACTTC. This chain uses TRBV5-5 with TRBJ2-7, with TRBD1 matching 7 bases. V was pared by 2 bases and J by 1 base, with 9 bases of the junction left unmatched. Germline loops: CDR1 SGHKS, CDR2 YYEKEE (reference sequence). There are 16 residues in the CDR3.

The chain is built from TRBV11-3 and TRBJ2-7; D gene unclear. The germline V gene encodes CDR1 SGHNT and CDR2 YENEEA. The CDR3 consists of 11 residues. Between the trimmed V and J ends, which lost 7 bases and 6 bases, there was a span of 10 bases. The CDR3 sequence: CASMLLGEQYF. CDR3 bases: TGTGCCAGCATGCTGTTGGGCGAGCAGTACTTC.

The V and J genes are TRBV5-6 and TRBJ1-3; D remains ambiguous. Germline values: CDR1 SGHDT, CDR2 YYEEEE. There are 12 residues in the CDR3. V gave up 5 bases and J gave up 0 bases, with 3 bases separating them. The CDR3 sequence is CASSPSGNTIYF. CDR3 sequence (DNA): TGTGCCAGCAGTCCCTCTGGAAACACCATATATTTT.

V is TRBV2 and J is TRBJ2-3; D gene ambiguous. The CDR3 runs to 12 residues. Trimming removed 1 base at V and 5 bases at J, with 4 bases between. CDR1 and CDR2 (germline): SNHLY, FYNNEI. CDR3 nucleotide sequence: TGTGCCAGCAGTGAAGGTTTAGATACGCAGTATTTT. This encodes CASSEGLDTQYF.

The chain recombines TRBV14 with TRBJ1-1; TRBD1 is a possible D gene (6 bases). CDR3 length: 13 residues. Per germline, CDR1 SGHDN and CDR2 FVKESK. Trimming took off 6 bases at V and 2 bases at J, with 10 bases between the two ends. The CDR3 coding sequence is TGTGCCAGCAGTTTGGACAGAAACACTGAAGCTTTCTTT. It translates to CASSLDRNTEAFF.

In its sample, this clone was seen a few times. This rearrangement joins TRBV7-9 to TRBJ2-2; 9 positions match TRBD1. V gave up 5 bases and J gave up 6 bases; unmatched junction bases: 4. The germline gives CDR1 SEHNR, CDR2 FQNEAQ (reference sequence). The CDR3 sequence is 14 residues long. Here the CDR3 DNA reads TGTGCCAGCAGCGCGACAGGGGGTGCCGGGGAGCTGTTTTTT. Translating gives CASSATGGAGELFF.

The chain carries TRBV18 and TRBJ2-5, with D possibly being TRBD1 (6 bases). The CDR3 sequence is 16 residues long. Germline V gene sequence: CDR1 KGHSH, CDR2 LQKENI. Deletions cut 2 bases from V and 3 bases from J, with 16 bases between. DNA of the CDR3: TGTGCCAGCTCACCAATTCAGGCAGGGGCGGAAGAGACCCAGTACTTC. Protein sequence: CASSPIQAGAEETQYF.

This sequence joins TRBV9 and TRBJ1-4, with D perhaps TRBD1 (5 bases). The V gene's germline CDR1 is SGDLS and CDR2 YYNGEE. V dropped 1 base and J dropped 7 bases, with 20 bases sitting between them. The CDR3 is 17 amino acids. The DNA for the CDR3 is TGTGCCAGCAGCGTATCCCCCTTGGCCGGGGGTGGTGAAAAACTGTTTTTT. It is translated as CASSVSPLAGGGEKLFF.

V gene TRBV18 combines with J gene TRBJ1-1; D uncertain. The CDR3 sequence is 12 residues long. With 8 bases removed from V and 1 base from J, the gap between germline ends came to 8 bases. In germline, CDR1 is KGHSH, CDR2 LQKENI. CDR3 DNA sequence: TGTGCCAGCACTAAGGGGAACACTGAAGCTTTCTTT. This encodes CASTKGNTEAFF.

The chain joins TRBV7-9 to TRBJ1-3; 8 positions match TRBD1. With 5 bases clipped from V and 1 base from J, the junction kept 13 bases outside the gene matches. The CDR3 sequence is 18 residues long. Germline V lookup: CDR1 SEHNR, CDR2 FQNEAQ (reference sequence). DNA for the CDR3: TGTGCCAGCAGCGCCCGGACAGGGTTGGTCTTTTCTGGAAACACCATATATTTT. Its translation is CASSARTGLVFSGNTIYF. Combining the CDR3 with reference TRBV7-9 and TRBJ1-3 gives the whole variable domain DTGVSQNPRHKITKRGQNVTFRCDPISEHNRLYWYRQTLGQGPEFLTYFQNEAQLEKSRLLSDRFSAERPKGSFSTLEIQRTEQGDSAMYLCASSARTGLVFSGNTIYFGEGSWLTVV.

CDR3 region: CASSRPDRVDTEAFF. CDR3 in DNA: TGTGCCAGCAGTCGCCCGGACAGGGTCGACACTGAAGCTTTCTTT. The chain employs TRBV28 and TRBJ1-1, with 8 positions matching TRBD1. Per germline, CDR1 MDHEN and CDR2 SYDVKM. CDR3 length: 15 amino acids. The V gene end was trimmed by 5 bases and the J gene end by 3 bases; junction bases not matched to a gene: 8.

The V gene is TRBV9, the J gene TRBJ2-1, with D tentatively TRBD2 (7 bases). The CDR3 contains 14 residues. CDR1 and CDR2 from the germline V gene are SGDLS and YYNGEE. Trimming took off 2 bases at V and 13 bases at J, with 19 bases between the two ends. CDR3 sequence reads: CASSVQPSGDTQFF. The DNA for the CDR3 is TGTGCCAGCAGCGTTCAACCCAGCGGGGACACTCAGTTCTTC.

This clone was found once. CDR3: CATSRDRGAYNEQFF. CDR3 bases: TGTGCCACCAGCAGAGATAGGGGGGCTTACAATGAGCAGTTCTTC. The V call is TRBV15, the J call TRBJ2-1; the D gene could be TRBD1 or TRBD2 (6 bases each). This CDR3 has 15 residues. Trimming cost V 0 bases and J 4 bases, with 10 bases left between them. Looked up from germline, CDR1 is LNHNV and CDR2 is YYDKDF (reference sequence).